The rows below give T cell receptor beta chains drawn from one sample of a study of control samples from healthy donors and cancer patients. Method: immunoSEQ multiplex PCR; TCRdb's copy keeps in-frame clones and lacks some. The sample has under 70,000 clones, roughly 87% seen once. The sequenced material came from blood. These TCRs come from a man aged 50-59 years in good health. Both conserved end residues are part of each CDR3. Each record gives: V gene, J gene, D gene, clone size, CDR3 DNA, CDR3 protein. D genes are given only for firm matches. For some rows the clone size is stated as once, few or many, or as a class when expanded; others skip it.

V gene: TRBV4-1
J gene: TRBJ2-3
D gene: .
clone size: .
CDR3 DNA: TGCGCCAGCAGCCCGAGCTTACTAGGGTCCGGAACAGATACGCAGTATTTT
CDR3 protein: CASSPSLLGSGTDTQYF

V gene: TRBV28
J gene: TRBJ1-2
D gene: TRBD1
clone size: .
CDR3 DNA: TGTGCCAGCAGTCCAGGGGGCGGCTATGGCTACACCTTC
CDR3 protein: CASSPGGGYGYTF

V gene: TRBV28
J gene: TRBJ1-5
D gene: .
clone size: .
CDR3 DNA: TGTGCCAGCAGTCCGTCGACAGGAGGGGAGCATTTT
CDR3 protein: CASSPSTGGEHF

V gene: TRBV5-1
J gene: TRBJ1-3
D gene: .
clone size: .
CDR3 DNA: TGCGCCAGCAGCTCGGGCCTCTCTGGAAACACCATATATTTT
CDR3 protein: CASSSGLSGNTIYF

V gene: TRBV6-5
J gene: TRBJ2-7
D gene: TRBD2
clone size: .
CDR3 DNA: TGTGCCAGCAGGAGGACTAGCGGGGACTCCGAGCAGTACTTC
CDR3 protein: CASRRTSGDSEQYF

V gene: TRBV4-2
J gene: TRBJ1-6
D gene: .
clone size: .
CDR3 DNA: TGTGCCAGCAGCCAAGATGAGAATTCACCCCTCCACTTT
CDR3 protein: CASSQDENSPLHF

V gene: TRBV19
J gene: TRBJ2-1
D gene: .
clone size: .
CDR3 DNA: TGTGCCAGTAGTACTACAGGGCTGAATGAGCAGTTCTTC
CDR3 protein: CASSTTGLNEQFF

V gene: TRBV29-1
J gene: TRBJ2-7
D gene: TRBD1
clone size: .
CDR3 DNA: TGCAGCGTTGAGAGACAGGGGAGCTACGAGCAGTACTTC
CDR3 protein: CSVERQGSYEQYF

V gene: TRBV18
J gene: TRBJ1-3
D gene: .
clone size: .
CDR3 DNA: TGTGCCAGCTCACCGAGGGATCTCTCTGGAAACACCATATATTTT
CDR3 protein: CASSPRDLSGNTIYF

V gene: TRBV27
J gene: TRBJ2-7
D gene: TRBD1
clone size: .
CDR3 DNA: TGTGCCAGCAGTCAGACAGGGAGCTACGAGCAGTACTTC
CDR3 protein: CASSQTGSYEQYF

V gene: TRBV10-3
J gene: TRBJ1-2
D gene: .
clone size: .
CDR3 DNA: TGTGCCATCAGTGATATCCAGGTTCTTAACTATGGCTACACCTTC
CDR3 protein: CAISDIQVLNYGYTF

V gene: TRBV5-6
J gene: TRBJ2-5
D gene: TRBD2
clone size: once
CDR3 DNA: TGTGCCAGCAGCCCTAGCGGGACGGAGACCCAGTACTTC
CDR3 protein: CASSPSGTETQYF

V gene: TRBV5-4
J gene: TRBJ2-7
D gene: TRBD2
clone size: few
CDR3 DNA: TGTGCCAGCAGCTCGTCCGGGACTAGCGCCTCCTACGAGCAGTACTTC
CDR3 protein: CASSSSGTSASYEQYF

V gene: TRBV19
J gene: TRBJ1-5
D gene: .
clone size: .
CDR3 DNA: TGTGCCAGTAGTATGGCAAAAGAGGGGAGGCCCCAGCATTTT
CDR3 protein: CASSMAKEGRPQHF

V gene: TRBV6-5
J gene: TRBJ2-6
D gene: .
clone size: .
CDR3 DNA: TGTGCCAAAGACAGACCTGGGGCCAACGTCCTGACTTTC
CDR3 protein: CAKDRPGANVLTF

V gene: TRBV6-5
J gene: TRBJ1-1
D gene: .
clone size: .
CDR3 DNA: TGTGCCAGCAGTAGACAGGAGAGCACTGAAGCTTTCTTT
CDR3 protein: CASSRQESTEAFF

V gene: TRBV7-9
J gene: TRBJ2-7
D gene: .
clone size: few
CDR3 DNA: TGTGCCAGCAGCCCCCGGGACAAAGCCTACGAGCAGTACTTC
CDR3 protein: CASSPRDKAYEQYF

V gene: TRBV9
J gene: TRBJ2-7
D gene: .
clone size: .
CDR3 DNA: TGTGCCACCACAGGGATCCTCTCCTACGAGCAGTACTTC
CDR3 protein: CATTGILSYEQYF

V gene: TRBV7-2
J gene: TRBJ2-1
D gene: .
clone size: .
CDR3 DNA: TGTGCCAGCAGCTTAGTTGCGGGTAGGGACAATGGGCAGTTCTTC
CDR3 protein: CASSLVAGRDNGQFF

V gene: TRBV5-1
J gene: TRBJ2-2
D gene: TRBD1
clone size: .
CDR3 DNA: TGCGCCAGCAGCCCGGACAGGGGAGGGTCCGGGGAGCTGTTTTTT
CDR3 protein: CASSPDRGGSGELFF

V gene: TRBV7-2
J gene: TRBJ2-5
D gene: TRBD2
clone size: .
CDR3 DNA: TGTGCCAGCAGCTTAGAGTCTAGGACTAGCGAGCGAGAGACCCAGTACTTC
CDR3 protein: CASSLESRTSERETQYF

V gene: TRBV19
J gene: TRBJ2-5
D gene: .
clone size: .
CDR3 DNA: TGTGCCAGTAGCCCTGGTAGAGGCCAAGAGACCCAGTACTTC
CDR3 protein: CASSPGRGQETQYF

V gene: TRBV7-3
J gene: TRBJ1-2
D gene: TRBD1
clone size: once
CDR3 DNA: TGTGCCAGCAGCTCAGGGGGGGACGACTATGGCTACACCTTC
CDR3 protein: CASSSGGDDYGYTF

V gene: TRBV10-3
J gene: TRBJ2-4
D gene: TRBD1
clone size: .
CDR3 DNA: TGTGCCATCGGGCCCGGACAGGGGATTGACATTCAGTACTTC
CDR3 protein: CAIGPGQGIDIQYF

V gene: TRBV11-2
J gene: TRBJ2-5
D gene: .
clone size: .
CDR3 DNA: TGTGCCAGCAGCTTAGGGGCGGCTCAAGAGACCCAGTACTTC
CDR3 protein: CASSLGAAQETQYF

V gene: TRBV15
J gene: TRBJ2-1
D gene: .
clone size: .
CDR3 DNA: TGTGCCACCAGCAGAGACAGATCCTCCTACAATGAGCAGTTCTTC
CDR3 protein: CATSRDRSSYNEQFF

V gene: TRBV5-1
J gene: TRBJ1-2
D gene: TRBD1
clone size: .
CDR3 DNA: TGCGCCAGCAGCTCCCTTCTCTCCGGACAGGATTTTAACTATGGCTACACCTTC
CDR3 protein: CASSSLLSGQDFNYGYTF

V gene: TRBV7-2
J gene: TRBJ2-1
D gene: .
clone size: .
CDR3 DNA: TGTGCCAGCAGCTTAGGTGCGGGGCTCCATGAGCAGTTCTTC
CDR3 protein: CASSLGAGLHEQFF

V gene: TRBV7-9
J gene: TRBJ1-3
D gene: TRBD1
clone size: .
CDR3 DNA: TGTGCCAGCAGCCCTGGGACAGGTGCGGGAAACACCATATATTTT
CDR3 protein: CASSPGTGAGNTIYF

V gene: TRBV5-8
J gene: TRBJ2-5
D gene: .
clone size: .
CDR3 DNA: TGTGCCAGCAGCTTGAGGGTTCGGGGCCTAGAGACCCAGTACTTC
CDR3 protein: CASSLRVRGLETQYF

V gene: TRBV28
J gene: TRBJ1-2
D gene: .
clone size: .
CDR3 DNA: TGTGCCAGCAGTTTTCTAAACTATGGCTACACCTTC
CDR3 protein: CASSFLNYGYTF

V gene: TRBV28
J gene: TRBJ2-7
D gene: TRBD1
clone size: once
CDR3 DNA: TGTGCCAGCAGCCAGGGACAGCCCTACGAGCAGTACTTC
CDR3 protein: CASSQGQPYEQYF

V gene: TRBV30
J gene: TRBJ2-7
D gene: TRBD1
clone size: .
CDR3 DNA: TGTGCCTGTGACAGGGGCTCCTACGAGCAGTACTTC
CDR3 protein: CACDRGSYEQYF

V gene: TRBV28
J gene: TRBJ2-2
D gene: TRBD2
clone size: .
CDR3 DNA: TGTGCCAGCAGCCCCAGCGGGGCGAACACCGGGGAGCTGTTTTTT
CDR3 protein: CASSPSGANTGELFF

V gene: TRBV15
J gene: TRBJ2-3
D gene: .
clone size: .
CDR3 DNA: TGTGCCACCAGCAGAGATCTGGGCGAGGCAGATACGCAGTATTTT
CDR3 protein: CATSRDLGEADTQYF

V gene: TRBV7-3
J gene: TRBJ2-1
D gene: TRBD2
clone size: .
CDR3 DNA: TGTGCCAGCAGCTTAGCACCTAGCGGGATTGATGAGCAGTTCTTC
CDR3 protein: CASSLAPSGIDEQFF

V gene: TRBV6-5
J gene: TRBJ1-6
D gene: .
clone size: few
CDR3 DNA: TGTGCCAGCAGTTATCGCAGGGATAATTCACCCCTCCACTTT
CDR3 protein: CASSYRRDNSPLHF

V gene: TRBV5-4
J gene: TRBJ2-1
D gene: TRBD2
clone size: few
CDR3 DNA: TGTGCCAGCAGCTTCGGGGTCACTAGCGTCGCCTACAATGAGCAGTTCTTC
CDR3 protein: CASSFGVTSVAYNEQFF

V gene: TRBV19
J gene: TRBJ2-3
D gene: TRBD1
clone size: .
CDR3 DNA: TGTGCCAGTGCAGGAGACAGGGGATGGGGAGATACGCAGTATTTT
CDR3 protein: CASAGDRGWGDTQYF